These 32 T cell receptor beta chains originate from one sample sequenced in a study of control samples from healthy donors and cancer patients. Some clones are missing from TCRdb's copy, which holds only in-frame ones; the method was immunoSEQ multiplex PCR. The data contain some 110,000 clones, about 93% of them singletons. The specimen was blood. Receptors were obtained from a man between 25 and 39 years old in good health.

This clone was seen more than once but under ten times. This chain uses TRBV5-4 with TRBJ1-2, with D unclear. CDR1 SGHNT and CDR2 YYREEE come from the germline V gene (reference sequence). V was cut by 4 bases and J by 7 bases, with 17 bases left in between. The CDR3 runs 14 residues. As DNA, the CDR3 is TGTGCCAGCAGCCCTGGTGGGGTAGAAGGTGGCTACACCTTC. It specifies CASSPGGVEGGYTF. Combining the CDR3 with reference TRBV5-4 and TRBJ1-2 gives the whole variable domain ETGVTQSPTHLIKTRGQQVTLRCSSQSGHNTVSWYQQALGQGPQFIFQYYREEENGRGNFPPRFSGLQFPNYSSELNVNALELDDSALYLCASSPGGVEGGYTFGSGTRLTVV.

The gene calls are TRBV24-1 and TRBJ1-6; D uncertain. This CDR3 spans 14 amino acids. Germline CDR1 KGHDR, CDR2 SFDVKD. The V and J ends lost 3 bases and 7 bases respectively, with 9 bases between them. CDR3 loop: CATSDTPPNSPLHF. The CDR3 region has the DNA TGTGCCACCAGTGATACACCCCCAAATTCACCCCTCCACTTT.

On this clone: Other DNA sequences in this sample translate to the same CDR3. V and J are TRBV9 and TRBJ1-1; tentative D call: TRBD1 (5 bases). The V end lost 0 bases, the J end lost 4 bases, and 7 bases lay between the germline ends. This CDR3 has 13 amino acids. In germline, CDR1 is SGDLS, CDR2 YYNGEE. CDR3 coding DNA: TGTGCCAGCAGCGTAGGGGGCTCCACTGAAGCTTTCTTT. Residues: CASSVGGSTEAFF. Filled out from reference TRBV9 and TRBJ1-1, the complete variable domain reads DSGVTQTPKHLITATGQRVTLRCSPRSGDLSVYWYQQSLDQGLQFLIQYYNGEERAKGNILERFSAQQFPDLHSELNLSSLELGDSALYFCASSVGGSTEAFFGQGTRLTVV.

This chain uses TRBV2 with TRBJ2-5; unclear D gene. The germline V gene has CDR1 SNHLY and CDR2 FYNNEI. This CDR3 is 17 amino acids long. V lost 4 bases and J lost 2, with 20 bases in between. The CDR3 DNA sequence: TGTGCCAGCAGTGCCACCCGGCCGGGTGTGGGACAAGAGACCCAGTACTTC. This gives the protein CASSATRPGVGQETQYF. Complete variable domain (other parts from reference TRBV2 and TRBJ2-5): EPEVTQTPSHQVTQMGQEVILRCVPISNHLYFYWYRQILGQKVEFLVSFYNNEISEKSEIFDDQFSVERPDGSNFTLKIRSTKLEDSAMYFCASSATRPGVGQETQYFGPGTRLLVL.

This clone was seen once. The V and J genes are TRBV18 and TRBJ2-1; no reliable D call. V lost 1 base and J 6 bases, leaving 7 bases between the germline ends. CDR1 is KGHSH and CDR2 is LQKENI in the germline V gene. The CDR3 length is 13 residues. The CDR3 here is CASSPREFNEQFF. In DNA, the CDR3 is TGTGCCAGCTCACCACGAGAATTCAATGAGCAGTTCTTC.

The rearrangement links TRBV6-1 to TRBJ1-1; D perhaps matches TRBD1 (5 bases). The germline gives CDR1 MNHNS, CDR2 SASEGT. The CDR3 spans 13 residues. Trimming took 3 bases from V and 4 from J, leaving 9 bases between them. This CDR3 reads CASSEGRGTEAFF. As DNA, the CDR3 is TGTGCCAGCAGTGAGGGGAGGGGCACTGAAGCTTTCTTT.

J is TRBJ2-2 and V is TRBV9; D possibly corresponds to TRBD2 (5 bases). The CDR3 loop spans 14 amino acids. Looked up from germline, CDR1 is SGDLS and CDR2 is YYNGEE. The V gene lost 1 base and the J gene lost 3 bases, with 7 bases spanning the gap. This chain's CDR3 is CASSVFGDTGELFF. The CDR3, as DNA: TGTGCCAGCAGCGTATTCGGGGACACCGGGGAGCTGTTTTTT.

This chain joins TRBV11-2 and TRBJ1-5; D gene unclear. The CDR3 has 15 amino acids. V was clipped by 1 base and J by 0 bases, with 7 bases between them. Germline assignment: CDR1 SGHAT and CDR2 FQNNGV. DNA for the CDR3: TGTGCCAGCAGCTTAGCGGCCCTTAGCAATCAGCCCCAGCATTTT. Protein sequence: CASSLAALSNQPQHF.

This clone was seen just once. CDR3 DNA sequence: TGTGCCAGCAGAGACGCGGTGAACACTGAAGCTTTCTTT. Protein: CASRDAVNTEAFF. The V gene is TRBV6-4, the J gene TRBJ1-1; D remains unclear. This CDR3 is built from 13 residues. The V gene's germline CDR1 is MRHNA and CDR2 SNTAGT. V was trimmed by 6 bases and J by 0 bases, leaving 8 bases between them.

The rearrangement joins TRBV4-1 to TRBJ2-2; D ambiguous. Looked up from germline, CDR1 is MGHRA and CDR2 is YSYEKL. V was clipped by 0 bases and J by 8 bases, with 10 bases between them. This CDR3 has 14 residues. The chain's CDR3 is CASSQDPAIGELFF. The CDR3 nucleotides are TGCGCCAGCAGCCAAGATCCAGCTATTGGGGAGCTGTTTTTT.

The V gene is TRBV19, the J gene TRBJ2-5, with D possibly TRBD1 on 6 matching bases. Trimming took off 3 bases at V and 5 bases at J, with 10 bases between the two ends. Germline CDR1 reads LNHDA; CDR2 reads SQIVND (reference sequence). CDR3 length equals 13 residues. The CDR3 coding sequence is TGTGCCAGTAGTATTAGCAGGGGCGAGACCCAGTACTTC. Amino acids: CASSISRGETQYF. Full variable domain (rest looked up from reference TRBV19 and TRBJ2-5): DGGITQSPKYLFRKEGQNVTLSCEQNLNHDAMYWYRQDPGQGLRLIYYSQIVNDFQKGDIAEGYSVSREKKESFPLTVTSAQKNPTAFYLCASSISRGETQYFGPGTRLLVL.

CDR3: CASSQDPEGSTDTQYF. The CDR3 DNA is TGTGCCAGCAGCCAAGATCCGGAGGGGAGCACAGATACGCAGTATTTT. The gene calls are TRBV4-2 and TRBJ2-3, with D possibly TRBD2 on 6 matching bases. V was clipped by 0 bases and J by 0 bases, with 10 bases between them. From germline, CDR1 is LGHNA and CDR2 YNFKEQ. This CDR3 comprises 16 residues.

This chain links TRBV5-6 with TRBJ2-7, with D perhaps being TRBD1 or TRBD2 (5 bases each). The length of the CDR3 is 14 residues. Trimming stripped 4 bases from V and 2 bases from J, with 13 bases between. Germline-derived CDR1 and CDR2 are SGHDT and YYEEEE. For the CDR3, the DNA is TGTGCCAGCAGCCCGGGGACGGTTACCTACGAGCAGTACTTC. As protein: CASSPGTVTYEQYF.

V gene TRBV10-3 combines with J gene TRBJ1-3; 11 positions match TRBD1. Trimming at V came to 2 bases and at J to 2 bases, leaving 2 bases not matched to a gene. The CDR3 runs to 16 residues. Germline CDR1 is ENHRY and CDR2 is SYGVKD. CDR3 nucleotide sequence: TGTGCCATCAGTGAGCCGGGACAGGGGGCTGGAAACACCATATATTTT. Translating gives CAISEPGQGAGNTIYF.

The gene calls are TRBV27 and TRBJ1-1, with 11 bases identical to TRBD1. Germline V CDR1 and CDR2: MNHEY, SMNVEV (reference sequence). Trimming took 4 bases from V and 10 from J; bases not matched to a gene: 5. CDR3 length: 13 residues. DNA of the CDR3: TGTGCCAGCAGTTACGGACAGGGGGCCCTAGCTTTCTTT. Protein sequence: CASSYGQGALAFF.

This clone was counted once. The chain combines TRBV18 with TRBJ2-4; 7 bases match TRBD1. With 6 bases clipped from V and 6 bases from J, the junction kept 5 bases outside the gene matches. This CDR3 spans 13 amino acids. Germline lookup yields CDR1 KGHSH and CDR2 LQKENI. The CDR3 region has the DNA TGTGCCAGCTCCCCGGGACAGTTAAACATTCAGTACTTC. It is translated as CASSPGQLNIQYF.

The chain employs TRBV3-1 (or the pseudogene TRBV3-2) and TRBJ1-6; possibly TRBD1 for D (5 bases). V was clipped by 4 bases and J by 9 bases, with 16 bases between them. CDR1 LGHDT and CDR2 YNNKEL come from the germline V gene (reference sequence). The CDR3 extends over 15 amino acids. The CDR3 loop reads CASSLQEGFGSPLHF. DNA of the CDR3: TGTGCCAGCAGCCTACAGGAGGGGTTTGGTTCACCCCTCCACTTT.

The chain uses TRBV6-6 and TRBJ2-7; D possibly uses TRBD1 or TRBD2 (6 bases each). The V and J ends lost 5 bases and 3 bases respectively, with 23 bases between them. Germline CDR1 is MNHNY and CDR2 is SVGAGI (reference sequence). The CDR3 loop spans 17 amino acids. The chain's CDR3 is CASSRMSGGGPVYEQYF. CDR3 sequence (DNA): TGTGCCAGCAGTCGGATGAGCGGTGGGGGGCCAGTCTACGAGCAGTACTTC.

The genes are TRBV6-6 and TRBJ2-3, with D perhaps matching TRBD1 (6 bases). The germline V gene encodes CDR1 MNHNY and CDR2 SVGAGI (reference sequence). This CDR3 is built from 17 residues. Trimming took off 5 bases at V and 0 bases at J, with 18 bases between the two ends. The CDR3 nucleotides read TGTGCCAGCAGTCCTCTAGGGGGAATTGAGAGCACAGATACGCAGTATTTT. This gives the protein CASSPLGGIESTDTQYF.

This clone has just one count. The CDR3 sequence: CASSQEPSLSSYNEQFF. The CDR3 region has the DNA TGTGCCAGCAGCCAAGAGCCTAGCCTCAGCTCCTACAATGAGCAGTTCTTC. This chain links TRBV4-2 with TRBJ2-1, with a possible D match to TRBD2 (5 bases). The CDR3 loop spans 17 amino acids. Trimming shortened V by 0 bases and J by 0 bases, and 12 bases separated the two germline ends. CDR1 is LGHNA and CDR2 is YNFKEQ in the germline V gene.

The chain joins TRBV13 to TRBJ2-7; TRBD1 agrees at 7 bases. The CDR3 is 14 amino acids. Germline-derived CDR1 and CDR2 are PRHDT and FYEKMQ (reference sequence). V gave up 0 bases and J gave up 3 bases; unmatched junction bases: 2. The CDR3 nucleotides are TGTGCCAGCAGCTTAGGGGACAGGTTCTACGAGCAGTACTTC. Translation gives CASSLGDRFYEQYF.

The chain joins TRBV28 to TRBJ1-4; 7 bases agree with TRBD1. Germline V CDR1 and CDR2: MDHEN, SYDVKM. After removal of 3 bases from V and 8 bases from J, the junction contained 6 bases not matched to a gene. The CDR3 length is 14 residues. Written as DNA, the CDR3 is TGTGCCAGCAGTTTGACAGGGTTTAGCGAAAAACTGTTTTTT. Amino acids: CASSLTGFSEKLFF.

This clone was recorded a few times. The chain employs TRBV6-5 and TRBJ1-3; 7 positions agree with TRBD1. The V gene's germline CDR1 is MNHEY and CDR2 SVGAGI. V trimming: 6 bases; J trimming: 3 bases; junction bases outside the gene matches: 5. This CDR3 spans 14 amino acids. The CDR3 protein is CASRRQGVGNTIYF. The CDR3, as DNA: TGTGCCAGCAGGAGACAGGGAGTTGGAAACACCATATATTTT.

The J gene is TRBJ2-3, the V gene TRBV5-1, with 8 bases lining up with TRBD1. After removal of 0 bases from V and 5 bases from J, the junction contained 8 bases not matched to a gene. CDR1 is SGHRS, CDR2 YFSETQ, per germline. The length of the CDR3 is 16 residues. This CDR3 is CASSLARGPDEDTQYF. Here the CDR3 DNA reads TGCGCCAGCAGCTTGGCCAGGGGGCCAGATGAAGATACGCAGTATTTT.

The chain is built from TRBV5-6 and TRBJ2-7; the D gene is possibly TRBD1 (6 bases). Germline loops: CDR1 SGHDT, CDR2 YYEEEE. CDR3 length: 13 amino acids. Trimming cost V 2 bases and J 2 bases, with 8 bases left between them. CDR3 in DNA: TGTGCCAGCAGCTTTTCAGGGGCCTACGAGCAGTACTTC. This sequence encodes CASSFSGAYEQYF. Filled out from reference TRBV5-6 and TRBJ2-7, the complete variable domain reads DAGVTQSPTHLIKTRGQQVTLRCSPKSGHDTVSWYQQALGQGPQFIFQYYEEEERQRGNFPDRFSGHQFPNYSSELNVNALLLGDSALYLCASSFSGAYEQYFGPGTRLTVT.

The rearrangement links TRBV5-1 to TRBJ1-2; a possible D gene is TRBD1 (5 bases). This CDR3 has 15 amino acids. V lost 0 bases to trimming and J lost 7 bases, with 16 bases between them. The germline V gene has CDR1 SGHRS and CDR2 YFSETQ. CDR3 loop: CASSLVGDFSTGYTF. The CDR3 DNA reads as TGCGCCAGCAGCTTGGTAGGGGATTTCTCCACTGGCTACACCTTC. The full variable domain, its missing parts supplied by reference TRBV5-1 and TRBJ1-2, is KAGVTQTPRYLIKTRGQQVTLSCSPISGHRSVSWYQQTPGQGLQFLFEYFSETQRNKGNFPGRFSGRQFSNSRSEMNVSTLELGDSALYLCASSLVGDFSTGYTFGSGTRLTVV.

The chain uses TRBV19 and TRBJ1-1; no reliable D call. V was cut by 3 bases and J by 1 base, with 9 bases left in between. From germline, CDR1 is LNHDA and CDR2 SQIVND (reference sequence). The CDR3 spans 14 residues. The CDR3 sequence is CASSMRGRNTEAFF. The CDR3 DNA is TGTGCCAGTAGTATGAGAGGGAGGAACACTGAAGCTTTCTTT.

The chain carries TRBV28 and TRBJ2-3, with D possibly being TRBD2 (5 bases). The germline V and J ends were trimmed by 3 bases and 0 bases, with 7 bases remaining between them. CDR1 is MDHEN and CDR2 is SYDVKM in the germline V gene. The CDR3 loop spans 14 amino acids. The CDR3 reads CASSFTGSTDTQYF. CDR3 nucleotides: TGTGCCAGCAGTTTTACGGGAAGCACAGATACGCAGTATTTT.

This chain uses TRBV5-8 with TRBJ2-7; 11 bases fit TRBD1. The J segment lost 0 bases and the V segment lost 4 bases, leaving 9 bases of the junction unmatched. This CDR3 is 17 amino acids long. CDR1 is SGHTS and CDR2 is YDEGEE in the germline V gene. The CDR3 region has the DNA TGTGCCAGCAGCCGGACAGGGGGCGCGCGGCACTCCTACGAGCAGTACTTC. Amino acid sequence: CASSRTGGARHSYEQYF.

The chain employs TRBV4-1 and TRBJ1-2, with TRBD1 matching 8 bases. This CDR3 contains 14 residues. Unmatched junction bases numbered 5, after V lost 1 base and J lost 7 bases. In germline, CDR1 is MGHRA, CDR2 YSYEKL. The CDR3 region has the DNA TGCGCCAGCAGCCAAGTCAGGGGGCGCAGTGGCTACACCTTC. Protein: CASSQVRGRSGYTF.

The CDR3 reads CASTPSGAGNTIYF. CDR3 DNA: TGTGCCAGCACCCCTTCAGGGGCTGGAAACACCATATATTTT. The chain employs TRBV7-9 and TRBJ1-3, with a possible D match to TRBD1 (6 bases). V was cut by 7 bases and J by 2 bases, with 12 bases left in between. CDR1 is SEHNR, CDR2 FQNEAQ, per germline (reference sequence). This CDR3 is 14 amino acids long.

V is TRBV19 and J is TRBJ1-3; 7 bases agree with TRBD1. Looked up from germline, CDR1 is LNHDA and CDR2 is SQIVND (reference sequence). V was clipped by 5 bases and J by 2 bases; unmatched bases: 6. This CDR3 comprises 15 residues. CDR3 bases: TGTGCCAGTAGTGCCACAGGGGTCCCTGGAAACACCATATATTTT. Protein: CASSATGVPGNTIYF.